This TCR beta chain was obtained from a study of T-cell reconstitution after alpha-beta-depleted transplantation in children. Germline V CDR1 and CDR2: DFQATT, SNEGSKA (reference sequence). Losses at the gene ends were 4 bases for V and 3 bases for J; bases not matched to a gene: 8. The CDR3 length is 14 residues. This clonotype was seen at least ten times. Unique molecular identifiers were incorporated during preparation of the TCRbeta library. TCRdb ran MiXCR on the PCR reads and lists one entry per CDR3 protein. The top ten clones hold roughly 6.2% of a sample with a few hundred thousand distinct CDR3 sequences, about 9.2% of them seen once.

The sample here was PBMCs from the stem cell graft donor, taken from the stem cell graft. V and J are TRBV20-1 and TRBJ1-1; 7 nucleotides match TRBD1. The source is a human donor who donated a stem cell graft to a child with acute lymphoblastic leukemia. CDR3 coding DNA: TGCAGTGCTATAAAGGGGGCCGGGGACACTGAAGCTTTCTTT. Protein sequence: CSAIKGAGDTEAFF.